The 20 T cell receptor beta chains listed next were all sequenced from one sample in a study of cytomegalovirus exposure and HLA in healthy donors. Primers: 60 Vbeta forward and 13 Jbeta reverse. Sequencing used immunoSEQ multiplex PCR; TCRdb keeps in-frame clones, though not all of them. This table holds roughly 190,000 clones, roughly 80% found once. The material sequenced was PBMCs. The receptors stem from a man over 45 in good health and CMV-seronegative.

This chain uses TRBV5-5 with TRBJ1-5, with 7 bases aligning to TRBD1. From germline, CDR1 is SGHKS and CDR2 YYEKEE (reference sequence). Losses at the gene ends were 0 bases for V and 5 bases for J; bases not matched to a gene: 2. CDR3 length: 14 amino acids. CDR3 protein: CASSLEGGYQPQHF. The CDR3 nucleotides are TGTGCCAGCAGCTTGGAAGGGGGCTATCAGCCCCAGCATTTT.

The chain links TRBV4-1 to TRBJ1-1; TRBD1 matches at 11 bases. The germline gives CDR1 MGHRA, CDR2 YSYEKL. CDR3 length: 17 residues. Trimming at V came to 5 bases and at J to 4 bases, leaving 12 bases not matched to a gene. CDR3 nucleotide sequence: TGCGCCAGCAGCTACACCGGGACAGGGGGGGGAGGCACTGAAGCTTTCTTT. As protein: CASSYTGTGGGGTEAFF.

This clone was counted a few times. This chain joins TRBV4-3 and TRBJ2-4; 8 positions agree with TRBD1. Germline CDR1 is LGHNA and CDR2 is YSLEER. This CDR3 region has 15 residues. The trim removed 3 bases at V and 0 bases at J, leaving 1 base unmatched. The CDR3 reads CASSQTGVAKNIQYF. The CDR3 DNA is TGCGCCAGCAGCCAGACAGGGGTAGCCAAAAACATTCAGTACTTC.

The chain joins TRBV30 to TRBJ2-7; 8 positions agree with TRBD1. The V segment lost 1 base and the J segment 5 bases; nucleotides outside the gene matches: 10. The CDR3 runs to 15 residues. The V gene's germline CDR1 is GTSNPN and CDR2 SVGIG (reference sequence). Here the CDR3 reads CAWSGGMGQADEQYF. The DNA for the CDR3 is TGTGCCTGGAGTGGCGGGATGGGACAGGCGGACGAGCAGTACTTC.

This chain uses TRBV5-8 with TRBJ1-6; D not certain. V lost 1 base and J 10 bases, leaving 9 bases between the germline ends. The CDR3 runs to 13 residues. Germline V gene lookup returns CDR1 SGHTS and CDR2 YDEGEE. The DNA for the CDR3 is TGTGCCAGCAGCTTGTACGAGGGCTCACCCCTCCACTTT. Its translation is CASSLYEGSPLHF.

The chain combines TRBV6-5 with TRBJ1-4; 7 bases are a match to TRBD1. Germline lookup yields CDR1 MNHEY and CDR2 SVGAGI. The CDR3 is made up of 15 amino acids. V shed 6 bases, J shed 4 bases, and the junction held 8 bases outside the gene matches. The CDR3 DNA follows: TGTGCCAGCAGCCCAAGACAGGGCGGTAATGAAAAACTGTTTTTT. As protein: CASSPRQGGNEKLFF.

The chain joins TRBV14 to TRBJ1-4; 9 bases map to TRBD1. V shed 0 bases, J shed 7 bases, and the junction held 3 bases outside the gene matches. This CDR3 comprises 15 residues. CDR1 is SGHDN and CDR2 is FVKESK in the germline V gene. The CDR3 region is CASSQDQGQGEKLFF. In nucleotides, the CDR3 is TGTGCCAGCAGCCAAGATCAGGGACAGGGTGAAAAACTGTTTTTT. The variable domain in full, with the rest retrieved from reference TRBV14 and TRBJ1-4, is EAGVTQFPSHSVIEKGQTVTLRCDPISGHDNLYWYRRVMGKEIKFLLHFVKESKQDESGMPNNRFLAERTGGTYSTLKVQPAELEDSGVYFCASSQDQGQGEKLFFGSGTQLSVL.

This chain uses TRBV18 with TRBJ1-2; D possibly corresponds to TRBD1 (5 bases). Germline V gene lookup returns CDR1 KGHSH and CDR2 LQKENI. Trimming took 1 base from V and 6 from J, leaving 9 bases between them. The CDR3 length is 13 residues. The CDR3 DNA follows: TGTGCCAGCTCACCACGAGACAGCCATGGCTACACCTTC. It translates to CASSPRDSHGYTF.

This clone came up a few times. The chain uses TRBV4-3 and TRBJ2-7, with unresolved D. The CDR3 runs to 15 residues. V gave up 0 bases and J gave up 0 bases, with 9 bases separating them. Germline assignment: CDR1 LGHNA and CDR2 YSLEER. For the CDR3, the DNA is TGCGCCAGCAGCCAAGAGTTCAGGCACTCCTACGAGCAGTACTTC. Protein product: CASSQEFRHSYEQYF.

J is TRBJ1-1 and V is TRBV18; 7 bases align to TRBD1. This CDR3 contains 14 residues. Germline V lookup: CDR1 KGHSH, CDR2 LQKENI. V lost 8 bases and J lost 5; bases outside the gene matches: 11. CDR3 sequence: CASDPGTEVTEAFF. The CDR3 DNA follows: TGTGCCAGCGATCCCGGGACAGAAGTTACTGAAGCTTTCTTT. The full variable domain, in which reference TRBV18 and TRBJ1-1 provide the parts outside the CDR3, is NAGVMQNPRHLVRRRGQEARLRCSPMKGHSHVYWYRQLPEEGLKFMVYLQKENIIDESGMPKERFSAEFPKEGPSILRIQQVVRGDSAAYFCASDPGTEVTEAFFGQGTRLTVV.

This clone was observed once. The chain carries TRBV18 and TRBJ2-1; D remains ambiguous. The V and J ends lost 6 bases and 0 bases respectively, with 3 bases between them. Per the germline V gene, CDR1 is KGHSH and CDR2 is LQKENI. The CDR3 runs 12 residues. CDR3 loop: CASSLSYNEQFF. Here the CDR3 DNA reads TGTGCCAGCTCTCTCTCCTACAATGAGCAGTTCTTC.

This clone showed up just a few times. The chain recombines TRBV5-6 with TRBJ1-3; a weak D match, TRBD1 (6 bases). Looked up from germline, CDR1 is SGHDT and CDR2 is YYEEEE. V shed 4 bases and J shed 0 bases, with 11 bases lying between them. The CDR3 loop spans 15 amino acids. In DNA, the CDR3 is TGTGCCAGCAGCCAAACAGGGATCTCTGGAAACACCATATATTTT. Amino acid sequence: CASSQTGISGNTIYF.

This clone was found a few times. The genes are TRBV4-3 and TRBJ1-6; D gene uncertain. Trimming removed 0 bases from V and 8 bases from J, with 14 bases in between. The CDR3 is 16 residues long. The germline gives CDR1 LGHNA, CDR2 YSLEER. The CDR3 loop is CASSQDEASRYSPLHF. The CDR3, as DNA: TGCGCCAGCAGCCAAGATGAGGCGTCAAGATATTCACCCCTCCACTTT.

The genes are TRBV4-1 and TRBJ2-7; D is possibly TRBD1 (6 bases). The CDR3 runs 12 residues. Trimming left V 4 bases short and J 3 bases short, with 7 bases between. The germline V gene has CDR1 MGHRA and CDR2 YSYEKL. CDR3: CASSPQGYEQYF. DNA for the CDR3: TGCGCCAGCAGCCCACAGGGCTACGAGCAGTACTTC.

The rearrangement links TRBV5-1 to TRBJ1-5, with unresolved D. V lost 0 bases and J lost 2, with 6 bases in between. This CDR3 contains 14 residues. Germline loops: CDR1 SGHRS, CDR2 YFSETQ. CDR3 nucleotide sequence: TGCGCCAGCAGCTTGGGGGAGGGCAATCAGCCCCAGCATTTT. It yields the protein CASSLGEGNQPQHF.

The CDR3 loop reads CASSQATGGNYGYTF. In DNA form, the CDR3 reads TGCGCCAGCAGCCAAGCGACAGGGGGTAACTATGGCTACACCTTC. The V gene is TRBV4-3, the J gene TRBJ1-2, with 9 bases identical to TRBD1. In germline, CDR1 is LGHNA, CDR2 YSLEER. The CDR3 is made up of 15 amino acids. Trimming at V came to 1 base and at J to 1 base, leaving 1 base not matched to a gene.

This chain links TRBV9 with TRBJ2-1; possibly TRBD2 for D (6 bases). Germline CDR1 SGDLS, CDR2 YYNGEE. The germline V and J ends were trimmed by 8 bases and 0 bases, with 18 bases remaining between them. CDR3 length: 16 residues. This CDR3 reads CASNRWGLTSYNEQFF. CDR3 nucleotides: TGTGCCAGTAATAGGTGGGGACTCACCTCCTACAATGAGCAGTTCTTC.

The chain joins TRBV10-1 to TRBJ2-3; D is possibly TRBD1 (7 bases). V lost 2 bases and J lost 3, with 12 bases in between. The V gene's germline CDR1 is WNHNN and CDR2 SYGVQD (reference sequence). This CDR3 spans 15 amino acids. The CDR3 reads CASSEPAGGTDTQYF. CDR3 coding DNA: TGCGCCAGCAGTGAGCCCGCAGGGGGGACAGATACGCAGTATTTT.

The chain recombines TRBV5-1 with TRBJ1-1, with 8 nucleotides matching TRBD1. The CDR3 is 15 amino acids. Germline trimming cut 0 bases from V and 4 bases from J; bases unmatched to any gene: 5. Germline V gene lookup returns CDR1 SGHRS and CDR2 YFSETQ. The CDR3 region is CASSLAAGGLTEAFF. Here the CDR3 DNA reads TGCGCCAGCAGCTTGGCGGCAGGGGGCCTCACTGAAGCTTTCTTT. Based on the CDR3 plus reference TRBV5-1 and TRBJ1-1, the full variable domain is KAGVTQTPRYLIKTRGQQVTLSCSPISGHRSVSWYQQTPGQGLQFLFEYFSETQRNKGNFPGRFSGRQFSNSRSEMNVSTLELGDSALYLCASSLAAGGLTEAFFGQGTRLTVV.

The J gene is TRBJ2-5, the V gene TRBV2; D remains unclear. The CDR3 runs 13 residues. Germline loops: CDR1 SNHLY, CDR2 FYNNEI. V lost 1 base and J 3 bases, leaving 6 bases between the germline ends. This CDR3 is CASSEEREETQYF. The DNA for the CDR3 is TGTGCCAGCAGTGAAGAGCGAGAAGAGACCCAGTACTTC.